A selection of T cell receptor beta chains follows, all from one sample in a study of CD8 T cells in ankylosing spondylitis. TCRdb redid the calling of the 5' RACE reads with MiXCR, one entry per CDR3 protein. The sample includes 85,000 to 100,000 distinct CDR3 sequences, roughly 8% of them seen just once. Sequenced input: blood, either unsorted or a sorted T cell fraction (not recorded which). These receptors were collected from a male donor with ankylosing spondylitis or in good health (not recorded which). CDR3s include the opening cysteine and the closing phenylalanine or tryptophan. The D gene is left open where the match is weak. For some rows the clone size is stated as once, few or many, or as a class when expanded; others skip it.

TRBV5-3	many	TRBJ1-6	-	TGTGCCAGAAGCTTATGCGGGGGCCTGACCCTCACGAAATATAATTCACCCCTCCACTTT	CARSLCGGLTLTKYNSPLHF
TRBV12-3/TRBV12-4	few	TRBJ2-7	-	TGTGCCAGCAGTTTAGGCGTCAGACGCTACGAGCAGTACTTC	CASSLGVRRYEQYF
TRBV7-8	many	TRBJ1-4	-	TGTGCCAGCAGCTTAGCCGGCCTGGTCAATGAAAAACTGTTTTTT	CASSLAGLVNEKLFF
TRBV4-3	many	TRBJ1-1	-	TGCGCCAGCAGCTTCCGACCGGCGAACACTGAAGCTTTCTTT	CASSFRPANTEAFF
TRBV5-1	many	TRBJ1-4	-	TGCGCCAGCAGCTTGACAGCCCTTGCAACTAATGAAAAACTGTTTTTT	CASSLTALATNEKLFF
TRBV12-3/TRBV12-4	many	TRBJ2-7	-	TGTGCCAGCAGTTACGGAGAGGGGGAGCAGTACTTC	CASSYGEGEQYF
TRBV7-9	many	TRBJ2-5	TRBD1	TGTGCCAGCAGCGCCCGACAGGGAGAGACCCAGTACTTC	CASSARQGETQYF
TRBV7-2	many	TRBJ1-5	-	TGTGCCAGCAGCTCCGACAGCACCCAGCATTTT	CASSSDSTQHF
TRBV21-1	many	TRBJ2-5	-	TGTGCCAGCAGCAAATGCCGACAGGGAAAGACCCAGTACTTC	CASSKCRQGKTQYF
TRBV12-3/TRBV12-4	many	TRBJ2-3	-	TGTGCCAGCACCATTATCGATACGCAGTATTTT	CASTIIDTQYF
TRBV7-2	many	TRBJ2-7	TRBD2	TGTGCCAGCAGCTTAGCGAGCGGGACTACCTACGAGCAGTACTTC	CASSLASGTTYEQYF
TRBV7-8	many	TRBJ1-4	-	TGTGCCAGCAGCGACGGACGCGATGAAAAACTGTTTTTT	CASSDGRDEKLFF
TRBV4-3	many	TRBJ2-2	-	TGCGCCAGCAGCCAAGAGGGGCACACGAACACCGGGGAGCTGTTTTTT	CASSQEGHTNTGELFF
TRBV12-3/TRBV12-4	many	TRBJ1-3	-	TGTGCCAGCAGGAAGAAACAGGGAGTCGGTGGAAACACCATATATTTT	CASRKKQGVGGNTIYF
TRBV7-2	many	TRBJ1-2	-	TGTGCCAGCAGCTTAGAGGCAGGGAAAGCGAGCTACACCTTC	CASSLEAGKASYTF
TRBV18	many	TRBJ1-5	-	TGTGCCAGCTCACCGGACAGCCCCAATCAGCCCCAGCATTTT	CASSPDSPNQPQHF
TRBV29-1	many	TRBJ1-2	TRBD1	TGCAGCGTTTTGACCCGGGACAGGGGATATGGCTACACCTTC	CSVLTRDRGYGYTF
TRBV29-1	many	TRBJ1-1	-	TGCAGCGTTGAAGGGCGGCTCAACACTGAAGCTTTCTTT	CSVEGRLNTEAFF
TRBV20-1	many	TRBJ2-1	-	TGCAGTGCTAGTACTCCGGAGTGGTATGAGCAGTTCTTC	CSASTPEWYEQFF
TRBV7-8	many	TRBJ2-2	-	TGTGCCAGCAGCTTAACCGGCGGCACCGGGGAGCTGTTTTTT	CASSLTGGTGELFF
TRBV5-1	many	TRBJ2-3	-	TGCGCCAGCCGAAGGAGCGGGCGGGATACAGATACGCAGTATTTT	CASRRSGRDTDTQYF
TRBV20-1	many	TRBJ1-2	-	TGCAGTTCCTCTGGGACCGGGGGAGGGGACTATGGCTACACCTTC	CSSSGTGGGDYGYTF
TRBV5-1	many	TRBJ2-2	TRBD2	TGCGCCAGCAGCTTTAGCGGGGTGAACACCGGGGAGCTGTTTTTT	CASSFSGVNTGELFF
TRBV6-5	many	TRBJ2-5	-	TGTGCCAGCAGTCACCTCGACCGGGCCCCCGGTCAGACCCAGTACTTC	CASSHLDRAPGQTQYF
TRBV5-3	many	TRBJ1-1	TRBD1	TGTGCCAGAAGCCACACCCGACAGGGGTTGGACACTGAAGCTTTCTTT	CARSHTRQGLDTEAFF
TRBV20-1	many	TRBJ1-2	-	TGCAGTGCTAGAGAAGGGGGGAGGGATGGCTACACCTTC	CSAREGGRDGYTF
TRBV6-2/TRBV6-3	-	TRBJ2-2	TRBD1	TGTGCCGGTTCCCGGGACAGTCCGAACACCGGGGAGCTGTTTTTT	CAGSRDSPNTGELFF
TRBV21-1	-	TRBJ2-1	-	-	CASVGQGNEQFF